Here is one T cell receptor (beta chain) with its context. The CDR3 is made up of 18 amino acids. Germline CDR1 reads LGHNA; CDR2 reads YSLEER. V dropped 2 bases and J dropped 1; count of bases not matched to a gene: 13. The data originate from a study of blood T cells in healthy people across ages. A second PCR, run for roughly 7 to 11 cycles, used a sample-barcoded 5' primer plus a J-beta primer mix. A 12-random-nucleotide template-switch adaptor tagged each cDNA molecule. TCRdb re-called the 5' RACE reads with MiXCR, one entry per CDR3 protein. The sample shows over 1,500,000 distinct CDR3 sequences, about 39% of them seen only once.

The rearrangement uses TRBV4-3 and TRBJ2-7; 8 nucleotides align to TRBD1. The TCR originated in a human donor in good health. Sequencing was done on a sample of blood. The CDR3 DNA reads as TGCGCCAGCAGCCAACGGCCCGGGACAGGTGGGGAATCCTACGAGCAGTACTTC. Amino acids: CASSQRPGTGGESYEQYF.